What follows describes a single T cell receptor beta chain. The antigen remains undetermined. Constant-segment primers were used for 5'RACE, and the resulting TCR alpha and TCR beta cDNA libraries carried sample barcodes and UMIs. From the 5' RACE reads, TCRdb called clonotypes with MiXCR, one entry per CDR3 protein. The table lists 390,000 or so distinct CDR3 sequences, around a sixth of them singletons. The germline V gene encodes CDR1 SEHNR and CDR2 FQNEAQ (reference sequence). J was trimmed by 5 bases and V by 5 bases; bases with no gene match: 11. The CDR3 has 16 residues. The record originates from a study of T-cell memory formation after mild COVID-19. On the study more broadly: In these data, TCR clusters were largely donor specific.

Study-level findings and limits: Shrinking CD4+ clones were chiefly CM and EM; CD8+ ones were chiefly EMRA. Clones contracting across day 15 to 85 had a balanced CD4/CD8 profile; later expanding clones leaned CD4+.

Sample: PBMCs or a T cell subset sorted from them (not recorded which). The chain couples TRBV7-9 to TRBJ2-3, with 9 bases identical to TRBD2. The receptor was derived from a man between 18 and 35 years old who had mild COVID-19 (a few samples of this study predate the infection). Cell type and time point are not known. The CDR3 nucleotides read TGTGCCAGCAGCCCTAGGGGGCGGGGGGGACAAGATACGCAGTATTTT. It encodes CASSPRGRGGQDTQYF.